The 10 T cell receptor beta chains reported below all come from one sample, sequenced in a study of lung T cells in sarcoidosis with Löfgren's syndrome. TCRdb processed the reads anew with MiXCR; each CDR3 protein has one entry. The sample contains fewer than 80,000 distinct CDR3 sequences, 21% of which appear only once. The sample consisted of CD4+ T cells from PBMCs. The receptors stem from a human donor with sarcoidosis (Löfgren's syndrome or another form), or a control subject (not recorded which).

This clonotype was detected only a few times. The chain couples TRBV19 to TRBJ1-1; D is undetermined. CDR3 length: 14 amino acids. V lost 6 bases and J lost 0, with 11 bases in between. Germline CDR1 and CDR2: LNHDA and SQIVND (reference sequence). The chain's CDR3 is CASRGFRLNTEAFF. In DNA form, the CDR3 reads TGTGCCAGTAGGGGGTTCAGACTGAACACTGAAGCTTTCTTT.

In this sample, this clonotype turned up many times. CDR3 DNA: TGTGCCAGCAACCCCCACGGGGGTACTGAAGCTTTCTTT. This gives the protein CASNPHGGTEAFF. The rearrangement joins TRBV2 to TRBJ1-1; D is perhaps TRBD1 (5 bases). Per the germline V gene, CDR1 is SNHLY and CDR2 is FYNNEI. The V end was cut by 7 bases, the J end by 5 bases, with 14 bases between. This CDR3 spans 13 amino acids.

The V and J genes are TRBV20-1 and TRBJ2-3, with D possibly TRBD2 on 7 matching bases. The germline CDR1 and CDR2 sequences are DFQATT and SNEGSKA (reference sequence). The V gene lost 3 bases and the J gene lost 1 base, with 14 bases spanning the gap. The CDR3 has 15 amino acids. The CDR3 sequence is CSASRGAFGTDTQYF. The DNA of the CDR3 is TGCAGTGCTAGTCGGGGGGCTTTCGGCACAGATACGCAGTATTTT.

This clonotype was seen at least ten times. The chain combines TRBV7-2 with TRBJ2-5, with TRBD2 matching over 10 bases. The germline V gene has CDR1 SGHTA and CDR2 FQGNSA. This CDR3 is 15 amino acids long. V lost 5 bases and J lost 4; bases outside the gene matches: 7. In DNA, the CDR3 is TGTGCCAGCAGCCCCGAGGCTAGCGGGAGAGAGACCCAGTACTTC. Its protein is CASSPEASGRETQYF.

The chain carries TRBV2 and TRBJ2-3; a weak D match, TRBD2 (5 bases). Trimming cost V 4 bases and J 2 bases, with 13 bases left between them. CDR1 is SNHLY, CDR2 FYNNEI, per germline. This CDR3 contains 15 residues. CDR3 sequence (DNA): TGTGCCAGCAGTGTGCGGACTCCTAACACAGATACGCAGTATTTT. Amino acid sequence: CASSVRTPNTDTQYF.

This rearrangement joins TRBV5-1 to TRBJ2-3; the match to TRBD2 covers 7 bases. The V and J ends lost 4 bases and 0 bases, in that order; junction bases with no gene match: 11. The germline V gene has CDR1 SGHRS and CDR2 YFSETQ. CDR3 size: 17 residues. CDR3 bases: TGCGCCAGCAGCCTGATGCAGCTAGCGGCTAGCACAGATACGCAGTATTTT. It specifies CASSLMQLAASTDTQYF.

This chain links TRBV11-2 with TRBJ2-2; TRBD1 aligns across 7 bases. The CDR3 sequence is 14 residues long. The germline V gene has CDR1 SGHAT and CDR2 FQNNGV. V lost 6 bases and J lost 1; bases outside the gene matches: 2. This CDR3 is CASRRTGNTGELFF. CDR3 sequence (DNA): TGTGCCAGCAGAAGGACAGGGAACACCGGGGAGCTGTTTTTT.

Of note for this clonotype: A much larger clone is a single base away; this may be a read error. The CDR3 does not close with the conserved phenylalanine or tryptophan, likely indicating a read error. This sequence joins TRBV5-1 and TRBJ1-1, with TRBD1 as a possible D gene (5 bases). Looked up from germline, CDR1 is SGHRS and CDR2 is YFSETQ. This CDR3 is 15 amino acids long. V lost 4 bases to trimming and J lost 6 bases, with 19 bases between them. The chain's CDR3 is CASSPYSGTRAEAFS. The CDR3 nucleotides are TGCGCCAGCAGCCCCTACTCCGGGACCAGGGCTGAAGCTTTCTCT.

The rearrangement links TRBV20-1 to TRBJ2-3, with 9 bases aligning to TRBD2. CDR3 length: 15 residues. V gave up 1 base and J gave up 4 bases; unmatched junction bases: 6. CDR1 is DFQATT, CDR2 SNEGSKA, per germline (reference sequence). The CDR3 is CSARGASGISDTQYF. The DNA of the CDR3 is TGCAGTGCTAGAGGGGCTAGCGGGATATCAGATACGCAGTATTTT.

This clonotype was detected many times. CDR3: CASRRGRYKQFF. The CDR3 DNA reads as TGTGCCAGCAGAAGGGGACGGTATAAGCAGTTCTTC. The chain combines TRBV28 with TRBJ2-1, with D perhaps matching TRBD1 or TRBD2 (5 bases each). From germline, CDR1 is MDHEN and CDR2 SYDVKM. The CDR3 is 12 residues long. V was trimmed by 6 bases and J by 11 bases, leaving 14 bases between them.